Presented here are 25 T cell receptor beta chains from one specimen sequenced in a study of blood T cell repertoires in COVID-19 (TCRdb year 2020). Receptor amplification or capture employed the immunoSEQ multiplex PCR assay. The immuneACCESS repertoire file appears here via TCRdb, limited to in-frame rearrangements. These files lack a portion of the clones; in checked studies, under half of the deficit traces to unresolved V genes, and the cause of the others is not known. In this sample the table shows roughly 120,000 clones, approximately 85% of which occur a single time. Clones ranked in the top ten supply about 5.7% of the sample. Sequences were obtained from peripheral blood. These receptors were obtained from a human donor in a cohort sampled during active COVID-19.

The rearrangement links TRBV12-3 or TRBV12-4 to TRBJ1-2, with TRBD1 identical over 7 bases. The V gene end was trimmed by 5 bases and the J gene end by 4 bases; junction bases not matched to a gene: 4. There are 13 residues in the CDR3. The DNA for the CDR3 is TGTGCCAGCAGTCCACAGGGGACCTATGGCTACACCTTC. This codes for CASSPQGTYGYTF.

The chain has TRBV11-2 and TRBJ2-2; TRBD2 matches at 8 bases. The CDR3 extends over 18 amino acids. Losses at the gene ends were 1 base for V and 5 bases for J; bases not matched to a gene: 12. Germline-derived CDR1 and CDR2 are SGHAT and FQNNGV. This CDR3 reads CASSLVGGGRSWTGELFF. CDR3 DNA: TGTGCCAGCAGCTTAGTGGGGGGCGGGAGGTCGTGGACCGGGGAGCTGTTTTTT. Using reference TRBV11-2 and TRBJ2-2 for the parts outside the CDR3, the full variable domain is EAGVAQSPRYKIIEKRQSVAFWCNPISGHATLYWYQQILGQGPKLLIQFQNNGVVDDSQLPKDRFSAERLKGVDSTLKIQPAKLEDSAVYLCASSLVGGGRSWTGELFFGEGSRLTVL.

This chain uses TRBV6-5 with TRBJ1-6; 10 bases map to TRBD1. CDR1 MNHEY and CDR2 SVGAGI come from the germline V gene. CDR3 size: 15 residues. J was trimmed by 10 bases and V by 2 bases; bases with no gene match: 5. The CDR3: CASSYGQGVGSPLHF. DNA for the CDR3: TGTGCCAGCAGTTACGGACAGGGGGTCGGCTCACCCCTCCACTTT.

The DNA for the CDR3 is TGTGCCAGCAGCCTCTGGACTAGCGGGCTGAGCTCCTACAATGAGCAGTTCTTC. This translates into CASSLWTSGLSSYNEQFF. This rearrangement joins TRBV14 to TRBJ2-1; TRBD2 matches 11 bases. J was trimmed by 0 bases and V by 4 bases; bases with no gene match: 8. This CDR3 is 18 amino acids long. Germline CDR1 reads SGHDN; CDR2 reads FVKESK.

Only a few counts were recorded for this clone. One end of the junction fails to match germline, which may point to a read error. V gene TRBV7-7 combines with J gene TRBJ2-2; D gene ambiguous. The germline V gene encodes CDR1 SSHAT and CDR2 FNYEAQ (reference sequence). CDR3 length equals 12 residues. This CDR3 is CASSFGTGELFF. In DNA, the CDR3 is TGTGCTAGCAGCTTCGGCACCGGGGAGCTGTTTTTT.

This chain connects TRBV19 to TRBJ2-3; 7 nucleotides agree with TRBD2. Trimming took 9 bases from V and 4 from J; bases not matched to a gene: 13. Germline CDR1 is LNHDA and CDR2 is SQIVND (reference sequence). CDR3 size: 15 residues. In DNA form, the CDR3 reads TGTGCCAGCCGCGCCCGAACTAGCGACGCAGATACGCAGTATTTT. Its protein product is CASRARTSDADTQYF.

J is TRBJ2-7 and V is TRBV28; 15 bases align to TRBD2. Per the germline V gene, CDR1 is MDHEN and CDR2 is SYDVKM. The V segment lost 7 bases and the J segment 7 bases; nucleotides outside the gene matches: 5. CDR3 length: 14 amino acids. CDR3 sequence (DNA): TGTGCCAGCACCTTGGGACTAGCGGGAGGAGAGCAGTACTTC. This sequence encodes CASTLGLAGGEQYF. Full variable domain (rest looked up from reference TRBV28 and TRBJ2-7): DVKVTQSSRYLVKRTGEKVFLECVQDMDHENMFWYRQDPGLGLRLIYFSYDVKMKEKGDIPEGYSVSREKKERFSLILESASTNQTSMYLCASTLGLAGGEQYFGPGTRLTVT.

The gene calls are TRBV25-1 and TRBJ2-7; 13 bases match TRBD2. The germline V gene has CDR1 MGHDK and CDR2 SYGVNS. This CDR3 has 13 amino acids. With V trimmed by 10 bases and J by 3 bases, 3 bases remained unmatched. The CDR3 nucleotides read TGTGCCACCAGACTAGCGGGAGGCTACGAGCAGTACTTC. This encodes CATRLAGGYEQYF.

V gene TRBV29-1 combines with J gene TRBJ2-3; TRBD2 is a possible D gene (5 bases). This CDR3 region has 11 residues. The germline V gene has CDR1 SQVTM and CDR2 ANQGSEA. V was pared by 7 bases and J by 5 bases, with 10 bases between. CDR3 region: CSAGGLDTQYF. CDR3 DNA: TGCAGCGCTGGAGGTTTAGATACGCAGTATTTT.

This sequence joins TRBV18 and TRBJ1-3; 8 nucleotides match TRBD1. With V trimmed by 6 bases and J by 1 base, 8 bases remained unmatched. The CDR3 runs 16 residues. Looked up from germline, CDR1 is KGHSH and CDR2 is LQKENI. In nucleotides, the CDR3 is TGTGCCAGCTCCTGGGACAGGCGCCTTTCTGGAAACACCATATATTTT. The encoded protein is CASSWDRRLSGNTIYF.

This chain connects TRBV30 to TRBJ1-5, with D hard to call. CDR1 and CDR2 (germline): GTSNPN, SVGIG (reference sequence). There are 14 residues in the CDR3. Trimming cost V 7 bases and J 0 bases, with 13 bases left between them. This CDR3 is CASGFGYSNQPQHF. CDR3 DNA: TGTGCCTCGGGGTTTGGCTATAGCAATCAGCCCCAGCATTTT.

This sequence joins TRBV5-1 and TRBJ1-6; TRBD1 might be the D (5 bases). CDR1 and CDR2 (germline): SGHRS, YFSETQ. Deletions cut 2 bases from V and 11 bases from J, with 14 bases between. This CDR3 has 14 amino acids. The CDR3 sequence is CASSFGGSSAPLHF. In DNA form, the CDR3 reads TGCGCCAGCAGCTTCGGGGGATCATCGGCACCCCTCCACTTT.

This clone occurred a few times. V gene TRBV5-4 combines with J gene TRBJ2-3; D is possibly TRBD2 (5 bases). V lost 4 bases, J lost 4 bases, and 7 bases lay in between. The CDR3 extends over 12 amino acids. Germline loops: CDR1 SGHNT, CDR2 YYREEE (reference sequence). The CDR3 loop is CASSNGADTQYF. In DNA form, the CDR3 reads TGTGCCAGCAGCAACGGGGCAGATACGCAGTATTTT.

This clone has just one count. The chain joins TRBV19 to TRBJ1-2; D is uncertain. This CDR3 spans 12 amino acids. Germline V gives CDR1 LNHDA, CDR2 SQIVND (reference sequence). V lost 0 bases, J lost 7 bases, and 6 bases lay in between. In DNA form, the CDR3 reads TGTGCCAGTAGTATAGAGGCCTCTGGCTACACCTTC. This gives the protein CASSIEASGYTF.

The chain couples TRBV24-1 to TRBJ2-2; no definite D call. The CDR3 is 14 amino acids. Germline assignment: CDR1 KGHDR and CDR2 SFDVKD. V gave up 8 bases and J gave up 6 bases, with 15 bases separating them. CDR3 residues: CATTSNREAGELFF. CDR3 nucleotides: TGTGCCACCACCTCAAACCGCGAGGCCGGGGAGCTGTTTTTT.

This chain links TRBV28 with TRBJ1-2, with a tentative D call TRBD1 (5 bases). This CDR3 has 13 amino acids. The V gene lost 6 bases and the J gene lost 2 bases, with 10 bases spanning the gap. The germline gives CDR1 MDHEN, CDR2 SYDVKM. Written as DNA, the CDR3 is TGTGCCAGCAGCTTAGACAGAAACTATGGCTACACCTTC. Protein sequence: CASSLDRNYGYTF.

This chain links TRBV9 with TRBJ2-6; D gene uncertain. With 0 bases removed from V and 2 bases from J, the gap between germline ends came to 12 bases. Germline V lookup: CDR1 SGDLS, CDR2 YYNGEE. The CDR3 has 17 amino acids. The CDR3 nucleotides are TGTGCCAGCAGCGTAGCGCCCGGGTTACCTGGGGCCAACGTCCTGACTTTC. Its protein is CASSVAPGLPGANVLTF.

The CDR3 region has the DNA TGTGCCAGCACCCCCAGGGCTAGCGGGACCGCCCTCTCCTACGAGCAGTACTTC. This sequence encodes CASTPRASGTALSYEQYF. The rearrangement joins TRBV27 to TRBJ2-7, with 9 bases identical to TRBD2. The germline CDR1 and CDR2 sequences are MNHEY and SMNVEV (reference sequence). Trimming removed 7 bases from V and 0 bases from J; junction bases left unmatched: 16. This CDR3 is 18 amino acids long.

This chain links TRBV5-5 with TRBJ1-5; D gene unclear. In germline, CDR1 is SGHKS, CDR2 YYEKEE (reference sequence). The CDR3 is 14 amino acids. The V gene lost 0 bases and the J gene lost 2 bases, with 6 bases spanning the gap. The CDR3 here is CASSLDPGNQPQHF. The CDR3 DNA reads TGTGCCAGCAGCTTGGATCCGGGCAATCAGCCCCAGCATTTT.

This rearrangement joins TRBV6-4 to TRBJ2-5; perhaps TRBD2 as D (6 bases). V was cut by 0 bases and J by 4 bases, with 15 bases left in between. The CDR3 consists of 16 residues. CDR1 is MRHNA, CDR2 SNTAGT, per germline. CDR3 DNA sequence: TGTGCCAGCAGTGACTCCGGGGCAGCGGGCGGAGAGACCCAGTACTTC. It is translated as CASSDSGAAGGETQYF.

This rearrangement joins TRBV18 to TRBJ1-2, with 11 bases lining up with TRBD1. Germline CDR1 reads KGHSH; CDR2 reads LQKENI. The CDR3 sequence is 15 residues long. V dropped 3 bases and J dropped 6; count of bases not matched to a gene: 6. The CDR3 sequence: CASSPNLDRGHGYTF. The CDR3 region has the DNA TGTGCCAGCTCACCCAACTTGGACAGGGGGCATGGCTACACCTTC.

The J gene is TRBJ2-3, the V gene TRBV4-1; TRBD1 aligns across 7 bases. V lost 1 base to trimming and J lost 0 bases; unmatched junction nucleotides: 4. This CDR3 has 16 residues. Germline lookup yields CDR1 MGHRA and CDR2 YSYEKL. CDR3 nucleotides: TGCGCCAGCAGCCAAGGACAGGGAACGAGCACAGATACGCAGTATTTT. The encoded protein is CASSQGQGTSTDTQYF.

The rearrangement uses TRBV29-1 and TRBJ2-1; tentatively, D is TRBD2 (6 bases). The germline V gene has CDR1 SQVTM and CDR2 ANQGSEA. There are 12 residues in the CDR3. Trimming took off 6 bases at V and 4 bases at J, with 10 bases between the two ends. CDR3 bases: TGCAGCGTCGGGGCGGGGTACAATGAGCAGTTCTTC. Translation: CSVGAGYNEQFF.

V usage is TRBV5-1 and J usage is TRBJ2-3; 10 bases agree with TRBD2. The V segment lost 1 base and the J segment 2 bases; nucleotides outside the gene matches: 4. Germline V gives CDR1 SGHRS, CDR2 YFSETQ. CDR3 size: 16 residues. The CDR3 region has the DNA TGCGCCAGCAGCTTGAGCGGGAGGGACGTCACAGATACGCAGTATTTT. It translates to CASSLSGRDVTDTQYF. Full variable domain (outside the CDR3, taken from reference TRBV5-1 and TRBJ2-3): KAGVTQTPRYLIKTRGQQVTLSCSPISGHRSVSWYQQTPGQGLQFLFEYFSETQRNKGNFPGRFSGRQFSNSRSEMNVSTLELGDSALYLCASSLSGRDVTDTQYFGPGTRLTVL.

The CDR3 region has the DNA TGTGCCAGCAGATGGGGACTAGCGAGGTGGGAGCAGTTCTTC. This encodes CASRWGLARWEQFF. This rearrangement joins TRBV6-5 to TRBJ2-1, with 10 bases identical to TRBD2. With 6 bases clipped from V and 10 bases from J, the junction kept 9 bases outside the gene matches. Germline CDR1 and CDR2: MNHEY and SVGAGI. This CDR3 contains 14 residues.